The 6 T cell receptor beta chains below were found in one sample sequenced in a study of technical replicates of blood from a handful of donors. Sequencing was performed with immunoSEQ multiplex PCR; in TCRdb, only in-frame clones are kept and a portion is missing. This repertoire shows 50,000 to 70,000 clones, about 93% found once; its top ten account for less than 4.5%. Material: PBMCs. These receptors all stem from a human donor in good health. Some clones in this sample may be carry-over from other donors' samples.

The chain employs TRBV4-1 and TRBJ2-7; 8 bases map to TRBD2. The trim removed 4 bases at V and 3 bases at J, leaving 8 bases unmatched. CDR1 is MGHRA, CDR2 YSYEKL, per germline. The CDR3 is 15 amino acids. The CDR3 sequence is CASSPQAGDFYEQYF. The CDR3 region has the DNA TGCGCCAGCAGCCCACAAGCGGGGGATTTCTACGAGCAGTACTTC.

The V gene is TRBV27, the J gene TRBJ2-7; D gene unclear. V gave up 4 bases and J gave up 2 bases, with 3 bases separating them. CDR1 is MNHEY and CDR2 is SMNVEV in the germline V gene (reference sequence). CDR3 length: 11 residues. CDR3 in amino acids: CASSSPYEQYF. For the CDR3, the DNA is TGTGCCAGCAGTTCTCCCTACGAGCAGTACTTC.

The chain combines TRBV30 with TRBJ2-3; no definite D call. Germline CDR1 is GTSNPN and CDR2 is SVGIG (reference sequence). V lost 0 bases and J 5 bases, leaving 6 bases between the germline ends. CDR3 length equals 12 residues. CDR3: CAWSVLKDTQYF. The DNA for the CDR3 is TGTGCCTGGAGTGTACTGAAAGATACGCAGTATTTT.

This clone has a single count. The chain combines TRBV6-5 with TRBJ2-7, with 7 bases aligning to TRBD1. The CDR3 is 14 amino acids. Germline loops: CDR1 MNHEY, CDR2 SVGAGI. Trimming cost V 5 bases and J 5 bases; bases outside gene matches: 9. CDR3 DNA: TGTGCCAGCAGTCGGGACAGCCGGTGGGACGAGCAGTACTTC. Translating gives CASSRDSRWDEQYF.

Here the CDR3 DNA reads TGCGCCAGCAGCCAAGGACTAGCATCGGGCGAGCAGTACTTC. Translation gives CASSQGLASGEQYF. The chain couples TRBV5-1 to TRBJ2-7; 8 bases are a match to TRBD2. The J segment lost 6 bases and the V segment lost 4 bases, leaving 9 bases of the junction unmatched. This CDR3 spans 14 amino acids. Germline loops: CDR1 SGHRS, CDR2 YFSETQ. Complete variable domain (other parts from reference TRBV5-1 and TRBJ2-7): KAGVTQTPRYLIKTRGQQVTLSCSPISGHRSVSWYQQTPGQGLQFLFEYFSETQRNKGNFPGRFSGRQFSNSRSEMNVSTLELGDSALYLCASSQGLASGEQYFGPGTRLTVT.

This chain's CDR3 is CASSVSLGNTDTQYF. In nucleotides, the CDR3 is TGCGCCAGCAGTGTCAGCCTCGGGAACACAGATACGCAGTATTTT. The chain carries TRBV10-2 and TRBJ2-3; D may be TRBD2 (5 bases). CDR3 length: 15 amino acids. Germline V gives CDR1 WSHSY, CDR2 SAAADI. Trimming took off 4 bases at V and 2 bases at J, with 13 bases between the two ends.